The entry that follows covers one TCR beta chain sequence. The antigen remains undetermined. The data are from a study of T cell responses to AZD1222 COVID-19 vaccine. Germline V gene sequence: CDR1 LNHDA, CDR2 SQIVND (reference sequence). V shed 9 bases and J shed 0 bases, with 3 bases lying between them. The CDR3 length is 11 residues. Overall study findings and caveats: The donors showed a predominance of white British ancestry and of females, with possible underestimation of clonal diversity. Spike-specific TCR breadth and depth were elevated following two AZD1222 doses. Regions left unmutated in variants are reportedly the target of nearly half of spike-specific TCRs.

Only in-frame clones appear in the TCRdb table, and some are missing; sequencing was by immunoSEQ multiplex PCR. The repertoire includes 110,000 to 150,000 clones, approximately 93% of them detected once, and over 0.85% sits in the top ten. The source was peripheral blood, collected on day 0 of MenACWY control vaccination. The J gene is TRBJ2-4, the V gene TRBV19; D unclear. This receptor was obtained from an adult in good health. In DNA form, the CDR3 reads TGTGCCAGGGGAGCCAAAAACATTCAGTACTTC. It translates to CARGAKNIQYF. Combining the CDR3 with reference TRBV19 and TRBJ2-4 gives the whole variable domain DGGITQSPKYLFRKEGQNVTLSCEQNLNHDAMYWYRQDPGQGLRLIYYSQIVNDFQKGDIAEGYSVSREKKESFPLTVTSAQKNPTAFYLCARGAKNIQYFGAGTRLSVL.